A selection of T cell receptor beta chains follows, all from one sample in a study of Ad26.COV2.S vaccination and SARS-CoV-2 variants. Produced via immunoSEQ multiplex PCR; TCRdb's table is partial and in-frame only. The sample carries some 350,000 clones, 70% to 90% recorded once. Sequences were derived from peripheral blood, sampled in a trial of Ad26.COV2.S vaccine versus placebo. The receptors derive from a person aged 18-65 years who received the Ad26.COV2.S COVID-19 vaccine or a placebo. Each CDR3 is given with its conserved first and last residue. A D gene is named only where the DNA matches it firmly. The listing skips clone size in some rows; elsewhere it reads once, few, many or a size class.

J: TRBJ1-3
size: few
V: TRBV10-3
D: .
DNA: TGTGCCATCAGTGATGGAAGCTCTGGAAACACCATATATTTT
CDR3: CAISDGSSGNTIYF

J: TRBJ1-2
size: .
V: TRBV27
D: TRBD1
DNA: TGTGCCAGCAGTTCGACAGGGGTTCAAGGCTACACCTTC
CDR3: CASSSTGVQGYTF

J: TRBJ1-6
size: .
V: TRBV7-8
D: .
DNA: TGTGCCAGCAGCCCAGGGTCTTCACCCCTCCACTTT
CDR3: CASSPGSSPLHF

J: TRBJ2-7
size: .
V: TRBV11-2
D: TRBD1
DNA: TGTGCCAGCAGGGGACAGGGGGATAGCTACGAGCAGTACTTC
CDR3: CASRGQGDSYEQYF

J: TRBJ2-1
size: .
V: TRBV3-1/TRBV3-2
D: .
DNA: TGTGCCAGCAGCCAAGGGCGCCATCAGTTCTTC
CDR3: CASSQGRHQFF

J: TRBJ2-5
size: .
V: TRBV7-9
D: TRBD2
DNA: TGTGCCAGCAGCCGCGGTGCGGGAGCGGGGGAGACCCAGTACTTC
CDR3: CASSRGAGAGETQYF

J: TRBJ2-7
size: .
V: TRBV7-6
D: TRBD1
DNA: TGTGCCAGCAGCTTAGGAGTTTCAGGGGGCGGCTACGAGCAGTACTTC
CDR3: CASSLGVSGGGYEQYF

J: TRBJ2-3
size: .
V: TRBV3-1/TRBV3-2
D: TRBD2
DNA: TGTGCCAGCAGCCAAGGACTAGCGATCTTCACAGATACGCAGTATTTT
CDR3: CASSQGLAIFTDTQYF

J: TRBJ2-7
size: .
V: TRBV15
D: .
DNA: TGTGCCACCAGCAGAGATCATAGGAGTGAGCAGTACTTC
CDR3: CATSRDHRSEQYF

J: TRBJ2-6
size: .
V: TRBV19
D: .
DNA: TGTGCCAGTTCAATCTCTGGGGCCAACGTCCTGACTTTC
CDR3: CASSISGANVLTF

J: TRBJ2-1
size: .
V: TRBV4-1
D: .
DNA: TGCGCCAGCAGCCAAGGTCAGGGTAGCGTTGAGCAGTTCTTC
CDR3: CASSQGQGSVEQFF

J: TRBJ2-2
size: once
V: TRBV9
D: .
DNA: TGTGCCAGCAGCGTATGGTATAACACCGGGGAGCTGTTTTTT
CDR3: CASSVWYNTGELFF

J: TRBJ2-1
size: .
V: TRBV24-1
D: .
DNA: TGTGCCACCAGTGATGCGACAGTTCCCTACAATGAGCAGTTCTTC
CDR3: CATSDATVPYNEQFF

J: TRBJ2-3
size: .
V: TRBV10-3
D: .
DNA: TGTGCCATCATTAAACTAGTAACGGCAGATACGCAGTATTTT
CDR3: CAIIKLVTADTQYF

J: TRBJ2-7
size: .
V: TRBV5-5
D: TRBD1
DNA: TGTGCCAGCAACTTCCGGGACAGGGGAGTTCGTGAGCAGTACTTC
CDR3: CASNFRDRGVREQYF

J: TRBJ2-2
size: .
V: TRBV7-8
D: .
DNA: TGTGCCAGCAGCTCCAGAAACACCGGGGAGCTGTTTTTT
CDR3: CASSSRNTGELFF

J: TRBJ1-2
size: .
V: TRBV5-5
D: .
DNA: TGTGCCAGCAGCTCGGACAGCTATGGCTACACCTTC
CDR3: CASSSDSYGYTF

J: TRBJ2-4
size: .
V: TRBV28
D: .
DNA: TGTGCCAGCAAATTTGAGGGCAGAAACATTCAGTACTTC
CDR3: CASKFEGRNIQYF

J: TRBJ2-2
size: .
V: TRBV23-1
D: .
DNA: TGCGCCAGCAGTCAAGGCGCAGGAGGACCGAACACCGGGGAGCTGTTTTTT
CDR3: CASSQGAGGPNTGELFF

J: TRBJ2-3
size: .
V: TRBV5-1
D: TRBD1
DNA: TGCGCCAGCACCCGGGACAGGAACACAGATACGCAGTATTTT
CDR3: CASTRDRNTDTQYF